A selection of T cell receptor beta chains follows, all from one sample in a study of vaccination and CD4 T cells after COVID-19. TCRdb independently ran MiXCR on the PCR reads; one entry per CDR3 protein. The sample records 10,000 to 15,000 distinct CDR3 sequences, roughly three fifths being singletons. These receptors lack a known antigen. The sequencing input was CD4+ T cells from blood, cultured in vitro. Receptors were obtained from a human donor who had recovered from COVID-19. Both conserved end residues are trimmed from each CDR3. Fields, in order: J gene, V gene, CDR3 protein.

TRBJ1-1,TRBV7-2,ASSLALWRGNTEAF
TRBJ2-1,TRBV7-2,ASSPSWGAGYNEQF
TRBJ2-1,TRBV7-9,ASVEDRGGRSSYNEQF
TRBJ1-3,TRBV20-1,GARRTGALGNTIY
TRBJ1-2,TRBV10-3,AISVTGDRDGYT
TRBJ1-1,TRBV7-9,ASSSSFRGTEAF
TRBJ2-7,TRBV19,ASSGTSGLPPRRYEQY
TRBJ1-5,TRBV12-3/TRBV12-4,ASRRDGGDQPQH
TRBJ2-3,TRBV7-2,ASSWDSTDTQY
TRBJ2-4,TRBV7-2,ASSLEAVAKNIQY
TRBJ1-5,TRBV7-9,ASSKSGGRGYQVPQH
TRBJ1-5,TRBV28,ASTPGRGAGQPQH
TRBJ1-1,TRBV7-8,ASSLREGKNTEAF
TRBJ2-3,TRBV4-3,ASSQESGLSTDTQY
TRBJ2-1,TRBV5-1,ASSSSSGRSYNEQF
TRBJ2-7,TRBV19,ASSRNTGQPYEQY
TRBJ2-5,TRBV4-2,ASSLTTQETQY
TRBJ1-6,TRBV7-2,GVGAYNSPLH
TRBJ2-7,TRBV20-1,SAHLGGRGRYEQY
TRBJ2-2,TRBV10-3,AISDPSGILPNTGELF
TRBJ2-3,TRBV19,ASSPRQRSTDTQY
TRBJ1-2,TRBV6-2/TRBV6-3,ASSSAYGYT
TRBJ2-3,TRBV24-1,ATSIWGDTQY
TRBJ2-3,TRBV20-1,SAREVAGGADTQY
TRBJ2-3,TRBV6-2/TRBV6-3,ASSYILAILY
TRBJ1-5,TRBV6-5,ASSYSTGGSNQPQH
TRBJ2-3,TRBV20-1,SATPGGSGRADTQY
TRBJ1-1,TRBV5-1,ASGSGVHTEAF
TRBJ2-7,TRBV20-1,SAHPGQGWYEQY
TRBJ1-2,TRBV4-3,ASSQDLVRSSGYT
TRBJ2-2,TRBV7-2,ASSFGGLNTGELF
TRBJ1-3,TRBV5-4,ASSLAAGNTIY
TRBJ2-1,TRBV10-3,AISEVAGGPPGNEQF
TRBJ1-6,TRBV20-1,SAKPSTGGDSPLH
TRBJ2-2,TRBV19,ASSAGSLNTGELF
TRBJ1-4,TRBV11-1,ASSQDGGGGEKLF
TRBJ1-1,TRBV6-5,ASSLARTRPEAF
TRBJ1-1,TRBV11-2,ASSLGGRVEAF
TRBJ1-1,TRBV24-1,ATIPFFYKEAF
TRBJ1-1,TRBV20-1,SARGWDNMNTEAF